The 27 T cell receptor beta chains given below trace back to one sample, sequenced in a study of blood T cell repertoires in COVID-19. Clones were sequenced by immunoSEQ multiplex PCR, and TCRdb holds only the in-frame ones, with some missing. This table has some 56,000 clones, more than 75% appearing once. The source material was peripheral blood. The receptor set was obtained from a man aged 55 to 70 with acute or convalescent COVID-19.

V is TRBV4-1 and J is TRBJ2-5, with 11 bases lining up with TRBD2. With 4 bases clipped from V and 0 bases from J, the junction kept 7 bases outside the gene matches. The length of the CDR3 is 17 residues. Germline lookup yields CDR1 MGHRA and CDR2 YSYEKL. DNA for the CDR3: TGCGCCAGCAGCCGCCAGGCTAGCGGGGGGTACCAAGAGACCCAGTACTTC. Translation gives CASSRQASGGYQETQYF.

The gene calls are TRBV11-2 and TRBJ1-6, with 10 bases identical to TRBD1. The CDR3 runs 17 residues. Germline CDR1 reads SGHAT; CDR2 reads FQNNGV. V shed 6 bases and J 5 bases; nucleotides not matched to a gene: 10. CDR3 DNA sequence: TGTGCCAGCAGGGACTCCGACAGGGGGCAAAATAATTCACCCCTCCACTTT. It yields the protein CASRDSDRGQNNSPLHF. Using reference TRBV11-2 and TRBJ1-6 for the parts outside the CDR3, the full variable domain is EAGVAQSPRYKIIEKRQSVAFWCNPISGHATLYWYQQILGQGPKLLIQFQNNGVVDDSQLPKDRFSAERLKGVDSTLKIQPAKLEDSAVYLCASRDSDRGQNNSPLHFGNGTRLTVT.

The count of this clone is one. The chain links TRBV28 to TRBJ2-2; 7 nucleotides match TRBD2. Germline trimming cut 6 bases from V and 4 bases from J; bases unmatched to any gene: 5. The length of the CDR3 is 14 residues. Germline V CDR1 and CDR2: MDHEN, SYDVKM. The CDR3 is CASRGGGSTGELFF. The CDR3 DNA reads as TGTGCCAGCAGAGGCGGGGGTTCCACCGGGGAGCTGTTTTTT.

This clone has a handful of counts. The V and J genes are TRBV24-1 and TRBJ2-1, with TRBD1 matching over 7 bases. CDR1 is KGHDR, CDR2 SFDVKD, per germline. The CDR3 covers 16 residues. With 0 bases clipped from V and 5 bases from J, the junction kept 6 bases outside the gene matches. CDR3 DNA: TGTGCCACCAGTGATTTGAAGGGGGCGGTCGACAATGAGCAGTTCTTC. Residues: CATSDLKGAVDNEQFF.

This clone showed up just a few times. The rearrangement links TRBV5-8 to TRBJ2-7; a possible D gene is TRBD1 (5 bases). V shed 4 bases and J shed 4 bases, with 9 bases lying between them. This CDR3 comprises 12 residues. CDR1 is SGHTS and CDR2 is YDEGEE in the germline V gene. In DNA form, the CDR3 reads TGTGCCAGCAGCAAGACAGAATACGAGCAGTACTTC. Its translation: CASSKTEYEQYF.

The chain employs TRBV11-2 and TRBJ2-7; D not certain. Germline V gene sequence: CDR1 SGHAT, CDR2 FQNNGV. The CDR3 loop spans 11 amino acids. V dropped 5 bases and J dropped 5 bases, with 7 bases sitting between them. The CDR3 region is CASSPIHEQYF. CDR3 in DNA: TGTGCCAGCAGCCCAATCCACGAGCAGTACTTC.

Only one count was recorded for this clone. The CDR3 reads CASSLGRGDEQFF. The DNA for the CDR3 is TGTGCCAGCAGCTTAGGCAGGGGAGATGAGCAGTTCTTC. The rearrangement links TRBV7-2 to TRBJ2-1, with D maybe TRBD1 (6 bases). The CDR3 runs 13 residues. The germline V gene has CDR1 SGHTA and CDR2 FQGNSA. Trimming shortened V by 1 base and J by 8 bases, and 9 bases separated the two germline ends.

The chain carries TRBV7-8 and TRBJ2-1; 7 positions match TRBD1. Germline assignment: CDR1 SGHVS and CDR2 FQNEAQ. J was trimmed by 1 base and V by 3 bases; bases with no gene match: 6. The CDR3 runs to 16 residues. The CDR3 is CASSFSGDRSYNEQFF. CDR3 sequence (DNA): TGTGCCAGCAGCTTTTCTGGGGACAGATCCTACAATGAGCAGTTCTTC. The full variable domain, completed using reference TRBV7-8 and TRBJ2-1, is GAGVSQSPRYKVAKRGQDVALRCDPISGHVSLFWYQQALGQGPEFLTYFQNEAQLDKSGLPSDRFFAERPEGSVSTLKIQRTQQEDSAVYLCASSFSGDRSYNEQFFGPGTRLTVL.

The chain recombines TRBV7-3 with TRBJ2-3; 13 bases align to TRBD2. This CDR3 has 19 residues. Losses at the gene ends were 4 bases for V and 0 bases for J; bases not matched to a gene: 10. From germline, CDR1 is SGHTA and CDR2 FQGTGA. The CDR3 bases are TGTGCCAGCAGCTCCGGGACTAGCGGGGAGTACTCTAGCACAGATACGCAGTATTTT. Amino acids: CASSSGTSGEYSSTDTQYF.

The chain is built from TRBV28 and TRBJ2-1; tentatively, D is TRBD2 (5 bases). The CDR3 is 14 residues long. Deletions cut 7 bases from V and 0 bases from J, with 10 bases between. Germline V gene data show CDR1 as MDHEN and CDR2 as SYDVKM. The CDR3 bases are TGTGCCAGCACGGAGCGGAGCTCCTACAATGAGCAGTTCTTC. It translates to CASTERSSYNEQFF.

The rearrangement links TRBV3-1 (or the pseudogene TRBV3-2) to TRBJ2-6; 7 nucleotides match TRBD1. V lost 1 base to trimming and J lost 4 bases; unmatched junction nucleotides: 4. The CDR3 sequence is 16 residues long. Germline CDR1 LGHDT, CDR2 YNNKEL (reference sequence). This CDR3 reads CASSQGTGSGANVLTF. CDR3 sequence (DNA): TGTGCCAGCAGCCAAGGGACAGGCTCCGGGGCCAACGTCCTGACTTTC.

The chain has TRBV6-1 and TRBJ2-3, with TRBD1 identical over 7 bases. The CDR3 length is 15 residues. Trimming at V came to 1 base and at J to 4 bases, leaving 5 bases not matched to a gene. Germline CDR1 and CDR2: MNHNS and SASEGT. The CDR3 loop is CASSEGAGGADTQYF. For the CDR3, the DNA is TGTGCCAGCAGTGAAGGGGCAGGGGGTGCAGATACGCAGTATTTT.

This sequence joins TRBV3-1 (or the pseudogene TRBV3-2) and TRBJ2-1; a weak D match, TRBD1 (6 bases). Trimming removed 7 bases from V and 7 bases from J, with 11 bases in between. This CDR3 spans 12 amino acids. Germline CDR1 and CDR2: LGHDT and YNNKEL (reference sequence). CDR3 loop: CASKGELNEQFF. Here the CDR3 DNA reads TGTGCCAGCAAGGGGGAGTTGAATGAGCAGTTCTTC.

As concerns this clone: Distinct nucleotide sequences in the sample also encode this CDR3. The V and J genes are TRBV3-1 (or the pseudogene TRBV3-2) and TRBJ1-1; TRBD1 might be the D (5 bases). V was clipped by 3 bases and J by 0 bases, with 8 bases between them. The CDR3 totals 14 residues. Germline CDR1 and CDR2: LGHDT and YNNKEL (reference sequence). CDR3 nucleotides: TGTGCCAGCAGCCAGGGGGGTGTGAACACTGAAGCTTTCTTT. This translates into CASSQGGVNTEAFF.

The J gene is TRBJ2-3, the V gene TRBV6-1, with 7 bases identical to TRBD2. In germline, CDR1 is MNHNS, CDR2 SASEGT. CDR3 length: 18 residues. The trim removed 4 bases at V and 2 bases at J, leaving 15 bases unmatched. The CDR3 DNA reads TGTGCCAGCAGTGGGTCGCGGGGGATTGCAAGGACCACAGATACGCAGTATTTT. Residues: CASSGSRGIARTTDTQYF.

The chain recombines TRBV5-5 with TRBJ1-3, with a tentative D call TRBD1 (6 bases). CDR1 and CDR2 from the germline V gene are SGHKS and YYEKEE (reference sequence). CDR3 size: 16 residues. Trimming removed 4 bases at V and 3 bases at J, with 17 bases between. The CDR3 bases are TGTGCCAGCAGCAGATCCCAGGGGCTCAGTGGAAACACCATATATTTT. This encodes CASSRSQGLSGNTIYF. The full variable domain, its missing parts supplied by reference TRBV5-5 and TRBJ1-3, is DAGVTQSPTHLIKTRGQQVTLRCSPISGHKSVSWYQQVLGQGPQFIFQYYEKEERGRGNFPDRFSARQFPNYSSELNVNALLLGDSALYLCASSRSQGLSGNTIYFGEGSWLTVV.

The V call is TRBV28, the J call TRBJ1-2; tentative D call: TRBD1 (5 bases). Germline CDR1 is MDHEN and CDR2 is SYDVKM. The V gene lost 6 bases and the J gene lost 7 bases, with 21 bases spanning the gap. This CDR3 has 15 residues. In DNA, the CDR3 is TGTGCCAGCAGCTCGACCCCGGGACGGGAGTTTGGCTACACCTTC. It is translated as CASSSTPGREFGYTF.

The chain is built from TRBV24-1 and TRBJ2-1; 7 positions match TRBD1. Germline CDR1 reads KGHDR; CDR2 reads SFDVKD. The CDR3 loop spans 13 amino acids. V shed 9 bases and J 6 bases; nucleotides not matched to a gene: 7. In DNA, the CDR3 is TGTGCCACCTCTAAGCCAGGGGGCAATGAGCAGTTCTTC. Protein sequence: CATSKPGGNEQFF.

The table lists this clone with a few counts. The chain uses TRBV5-1 and TRBJ2-7, with 10 bases aligning to TRBD2. Trimming took 2 bases from V and 2 from J; bases not matched to a gene: 4. This CDR3 region has 15 residues. CDR1 is SGHRS and CDR2 is YFSETQ in the germline V gene. The CDR3 DNA is TGCGCCAGCAGCTTAGGGACTAGCGATGCCTACGAGCAGTACTTC. As protein: CASSLGTSDAYEQYF.

The CDR3 sequence: CSVARDYGYTF. DNA for the CDR3: TGCAGCGTTGCCCGGGACTATGGCTACACCTTC. The V call is TRBV29-1, the J call TRBJ1-2; D unresolved. The CDR3 is 11 amino acids. Trimming took off 4 bases at V and 3 bases at J, with 6 bases between the two ends. Germline loops: CDR1 SQVTM, CDR2 ANQGSEA. Looking up the rest from reference TRBV29-1 and TRBJ1-2 gives the full variable domain: SAVISQKPSRDICQRGTSLTIQCQVDSQVTMMFWYRQQPGQSLTLIATANQGSEATYESGFVIDKFPISRPNLTFSTLTVSNMSPEDSSIYLCSVARDYGYTFGSGTRLTVV.

The rearrangement uses TRBV7-2 and TRBJ2-6; D may be TRBD1 (6 bases). The CDR3 totals 17 residues. V lost 1 base and J 0 bases, leaving 10 bases between the germline ends. The germline V gene encodes CDR1 SGHTA and CDR2 FQGNSA. CDR3 amino acids: CASSLVQGISGANVLTF. CDR3 DNA sequence: TGTGCCAGCAGCTTAGTACAGGGAATCTCTGGGGCCAACGTCCTGACTTTC.

This clone was counted a few times. The V gene is TRBV3-1 (or the pseudogene TRBV3-2), the J gene TRBJ1-2, with D maybe TRBD1 (6 bases). Trimming shortened V by 0 bases and J by 6 bases, and 14 bases separated the two germline ends. Germline CDR1 and CDR2: LGHDT and YNNKEL (reference sequence). The CDR3 has 15 amino acids. The CDR3 nucleotides read TGTGCCAGCAGCCAAGAAATGGGGACAATCAATGGCTACACCTTC. Translating it yields CASSQEMGTINGYTF.

V is TRBV7-9 and J is TRBJ1-1; possibly TRBD1 for D (5 bases). CDR3 length equals 13 residues. Germline V CDR1 and CDR2: SEHNR, FQNEAQ (reference sequence). V was pared by 3 bases and J by 5 bases, with 10 bases between. CDR3 sequence reads: CASSFREGTEAFF. DNA for the CDR3: TGTGCCAGCAGCTTCAGGGAAGGGACTGAAGCTTTCTTT.

The CDR3 sequence: CASSLSGQGGNQPQHF. In nucleotides, the CDR3 is TGTGCCAGCAGTTTATCGGGACAGGGTGGCAATCAGCCCCAGCATTTT. The chain recombines TRBV28 with TRBJ1-5; TRBD1 agrees at 9 bases. The CDR3 runs 16 residues. Trimming removed 1 base from V and 2 bases from J; junction bases left unmatched: 3. Germline CDR1 reads MDHEN; CDR2 reads SYDVKM.

The V gene is TRBV29-1, the J gene TRBJ1-5; no definite D call. V was shortened by 7 bases and J by 1 base, with 17 bases between the two germline ends. Germline loops: CDR1 SQVTM, CDR2 ANQGSEA. This CDR3 has 15 residues. The CDR3 region has the DNA TGCAGCGCCATTACCGGTTCTACGAGCAATCAGCCCCAGCATTTT. This translates into CSAITGSTSNQPQHF.

This chain links TRBV6-5 with TRBJ2-2, with 8 nucleotides matching TRBD1. This CDR3 has 14 amino acids. CDR1 MNHEY and CDR2 SVGAGI come from the germline V gene. Losses at the gene ends were 5 bases for V and 5 bases for J; bases not matched to a gene: 4. The chain's CDR3 is CASSRQGLTGELFF. The CDR3 region has the DNA TGTGCCAGCAGTCGACAGGGGTTAACCGGGGAGCTGTTTTTT.

The V call is TRBV11-2, the J call TRBJ2-5; the match to TRBD1 covers 7 bases. The CDR3 loop spans 15 amino acids. J lost 4 bases, V lost 7 bases, and 12 bases had no gene match. Germline V CDR1 and CDR2: SGHAT, FQNNGV. The CDR3 sequence: CASIEWGQSIETQYF. The CDR3 DNA reads as TGTGCCAGCATAGAATGGGGACAGTCCATAGAGACCCAGTACTTC.